One sample yielded the 10 T cell receptor beta chains listed below, sequenced in a study of blood T cell repertoires in COVID-19. This table comes from immunoSEQ multiplex PCR, and its TCRdb copy is limited to in-frame clones, with some not included. Of about 370,000 clones detected, more than 85% appear once; the ten largest clones hold roughly 0.9%. The sequencing sample was made of PBMCs or T cells enriched from blood (not recorded which). These receptors were taken from a woman aged 40 to 49 who had been exposed to COVID-19.

V usage is TRBV5-8 and J usage is TRBJ1-5, with D possibly being TRBD1 (5 bases). This CDR3 comprises 17 residues. The V end was cut by 2 bases, the J end by 0 bases, with 15 bases between. The germline gives CDR1 SGHTS, CDR2 YDEGEE. The CDR3 protein is CASSLGRVPNSNQPQHF. DNA of the CDR3: TGTGCCAGCAGCTTAGGCAGGGTACCAAATAGCAATCAGCCCCAGCATTTT.

The gene calls are TRBV10-1 and TRBJ2-7, with TRBD1 matching over 8 bases. The CDR3 is 14 residues long. Trimming at V came to 4 bases and at J to 1 base, leaving 3 bases not matched to a gene. CDR1 and CDR2 (germline): WNHNN, SYGVQD (reference sequence). CDR3 residues: CASSAYRGSYEQYF. The CDR3 nucleotides read TGCGCCAGCAGTGCATACAGGGGGTCCTACGAGCAGTACTTC.

This chain uses TRBV9 with TRBJ2-7; TRBD1 matches at 11 bases. This CDR3 has 16 amino acids. Germline CDR1 and CDR2: SGDLS and YYNGEE. The V segment lost 4 bases and the J segment 1 base; nucleotides outside the gene matches: 7. The CDR3 sequence is CASSRGDRGVSYEQYF. In DNA, the CDR3 is TGTGCCAGCAGCCGAGGGGACAGGGGGGTTTCCTACGAGCAGTACTTC.

This clone was counted at least ten times. The chain links TRBV27 to TRBJ1-1, with a weak D call TRBD1 (6 bases). This CDR3 has 16 amino acids. Looked up from germline, CDR1 is MNHEY and CDR2 is SMNVEV (reference sequence). V was trimmed by 4 bases and J by 1 base, leaving 16 bases between them. CDR3 sequence (DNA): TGTGCCAGCAGTTGGGGGTGGGAACAGGGGAACACTGAAGCTTTCTTT. It specifies CASSWGWEQGNTEAFF.

V gene TRBV5-1 combines with J gene TRBJ1-2; TRBD1 matches at 7 bases. Trimming took 4 bases from V and 6 from J; bases not matched to a gene: 12. The CDR3 contains 15 residues. From germline, CDR1 is SGHRS and CDR2 YFSETQ. The CDR3 DNA reads as TGCGCCAGCAGCCCCGATGGAGTAGGGGGCGATGGCTACACCTTC. Encoded protein: CASSPDGVGGDGYTF.

The rearrangement links TRBV29-1 to TRBJ2-1, with D tentatively TRBD2 (5 bases). Germline loops: CDR1 SQVTM, CDR2 ANQGSEA. This CDR3 is 13 amino acids long. V was clipped by 7 bases and J by 0 bases, with 10 bases between them. The CDR3 sequence is CSGTSSSYNEQFF. For the CDR3, the DNA is TGCAGCGGGACTTCGAGCTCCTACAATGAGCAGTTCTTC.

The rearrangement uses TRBV6-5 and TRBJ2-1; 7 nucleotides match TRBD1. The CDR3 spans 15 residues. Germline values: CDR1 MNHEY, CDR2 SVGAGI. The ends lost 2 bases at V and 4 bases at J; junction bases unmatched: 5. CDR3 DNA: TGTGCCAGCAGTTACAGGGCAGGGGGATACAATGAGCAGTTCTTC. This gives the protein CASSYRAGGYNEQFF.

The genes are TRBV2 and TRBJ2-7; TRBD1 agrees at 11 bases. The CDR3 consists of 15 residues. Unmatched junction bases numbered 5, after V lost 6 bases and J lost 1 base. Germline CDR1 and CDR2: SNHLY and FYNNEI. The CDR3 DNA sequence: TGTGCCAGCAGGAGAGGGACAGGGGGTTCCTACGAGCAGTACTTC. This encodes CASRRGTGGSYEQYF.

The chain is built from TRBV27 and TRBJ1-1; 8 bases map to TRBD1. J lost 0 bases, V lost 5 bases, and 5 bases had no gene match. The germline V gene has CDR1 MNHEY and CDR2 SMNVEV (reference sequence). The CDR3 length is 15 residues. CDR3 in amino acids: CASSSRTGLNTEAFF. CDR3 bases: TGTGCCAGCAGTAGTAGGACAGGGTTGAACACTGAAGCTTTCTTT.

CDR3 in amino acids: CASSYPIGDTDTQYF. The DNA for the CDR3 is TGTGCCAGCAGTTACCCTATCGGGGACACAGATACGCAGTATTTT. The chain has TRBV6-2 or TRBV6-3 and TRBJ2-3, with D perhaps TRBD2 (5 bases). The CDR3 loop spans 15 amino acids. Germline V lookup: CDR1 MNHEY, CDR2 SVGEGT. Trimming took 2 bases from V and 2 from J, leaving 11 bases between them.